Below, 9 T cell receptor beta chains from the same sample are listed, as sequenced in a study of T cell changes during pregnancy in multiple sclerosis. Assay used: immunoSEQ multiplex PCR; TCRdb lists only in-frame clones, some missing. The data contain approximately 72,000 clones, more than 85% of them singletons. Source: peripheral blood, taken in the first trimester of pregnancy. These TCRs come from a female donor in good health, enrolled as a control in a pregnancy study.

This chain uses TRBV5-1 with TRBJ2-7; TRBD1 matches 7 bases. The CDR3 length is 16 residues. The germline gives CDR1 SGHRS, CDR2 YFSETQ. Trimming cost V 4 bases and J 6 bases; bases outside gene matches: 16. The CDR3 sequence is CASSKTGDPGRGEQYF. In DNA form, the CDR3 reads TGCGCCAGCAGCAAAACAGGGGACCCCGGCCGGGGCGAGCAGTACTTC.

The chain employs TRBV5-1 and TRBJ2-3; TRBD2 matches at 9 bases. After removal of 0 bases from V and 10 bases from J, the junction contained 6 bases not matched to a gene. CDR3 size: 14 residues. In germline, CDR1 is SGHRS, CDR2 YFSETQ. The CDR3 loop reads CASSLGTSDDAQYF. The CDR3 DNA follows: TGCGCCAGCAGCTTGGGGACTAGCGATGATGCGCAGTATTTT.

CDR3 protein: CASSLGLAGTYEQYF. In DNA, the CDR3 is TGTGCCAGCAGTTTGGGACTAGCGGGGACCTACGAGCAGTACTTC. The chain couples TRBV28 to TRBJ2-7, with 13 nucleotides matching TRBD2. The trim removed 3 bases at V and 2 bases at J, leaving 1 base unmatched. There are 15 residues in the CDR3. The germline gives CDR1 MDHEN, CDR2 SYDVKM.

The chain uses TRBV6-5 and TRBJ2-3, with 7 bases that match TRBD1. This CDR3 is built from 13 residues. The junction had 9 bases not matched to a gene; V was cut back by 10 bases and J by 5 bases. CDR1 MNHEY and CDR2 SVGAGI come from the germline V gene. As DNA, the CDR3 is TGTGCCACCCTGGACAGGTTGGGAGATACGCAGTATTTT. This codes for CATLDRLGDTQYF.

The J gene is TRBJ2-3, the V gene TRBV2; the D is unclear. The length of the CDR3 is 15 residues. V lost 8 bases and J 0 bases, leaving 15 bases between the germline ends. CDR1 and CDR2 from the germline V gene are SNHLY and FYNNEI. The chain's CDR3 is CASSNQLPSTDTQYF. The CDR3 nucleotides read TGTGCCAGCTCAAATCAGTTACCTAGCACAGATACGCAGTATTTT.

The chain employs TRBV2 and TRBJ2-6, with 10 bases matching TRBD1. The V and J ends lost 9 bases and 0 bases, in that order; junction bases with no gene match: 8. The germline V gene encodes CDR1 SNHLY and CDR2 FYNNEI. This CDR3 region has 17 residues. The CDR3 is CASSTGGLVSGANVLTF. CDR3 coding DNA: TGTGCCAGTTCGACAGGGGGCCTCGTCTCTGGGGCCAACGTCCTGACTTTC. Looking up the rest from reference TRBV2 and TRBJ2-6 gives the full variable domain: EPEVTQTPSHQVTQMGQEVILRCVPISNHLYFYWYRQILGQKVEFLVSFYNNEISEKSEIFDDQFSVERPDGSNFTLKIRSTKLEDSAMYFCASSTGGLVSGANVLTFGAGSRLTVL.

The chain is built from TRBV28 and TRBJ1-1; D gene ambiguous. Looked up from germline, CDR1 is MDHEN and CDR2 is SYDVKM. CDR3 length: 13 amino acids. V lost 4 bases and J 4 bases, leaving 10 bases between the germline ends. The CDR3 bases are TGTGCCAGCAGTTCCGTATCCCGCACTGAAGCTTTCTTT. Translation gives CASSSVSRTEAFF.

The chain is built from TRBV7-8 and TRBJ2-1, with 11 positions matching TRBD2. This CDR3 comprises 21 residues. The J segment lost 7 bases and the V segment lost 1 base, leaving 21 bases of the junction unmatched. Looked up from germline, CDR1 is SGHVS and CDR2 is FQNEAQ. Here the CDR3 reads CASSLGGGTVKLAGVHNEQFF. The CDR3, as DNA: TGTGCCAGCAGCTTAGGAGGGGGTACGGTAAAACTAGCGGGAGTCCATAATGAGCAGTTCTTC.

This clone was counted once. The V gene is TRBV28, the J gene TRBJ2-7, with a tentative D call TRBD2 (5 bases). CDR1 MDHEN and CDR2 SYDVKM come from the germline V gene. Deletions cut 2 bases from V and 5 bases from J, with 16 bases between. The CDR3 has 15 residues. CDR3 in DNA: TGTGCCAGCAGTTTAGGCGGGTCCGGCGAAGACGAGCAGTACTTC. Encoded protein: CASSLGGSGEDEQYF.